The present TCR beta chain was sequenced within a study of T cell responses to AZD1222 COVID-19 vaccine. Study findings and constraints: The study identified only a handful of AZD1222 recipients as seropositive at baseline. Close to half of spike-specific TCRs reportedly recognize unmutated variant regions. The span of vaccine-associated CD4 TCRs extended across spike, with dominance at 160-218 and 743-854. A mostly white British donor set with more females was recruited, and clonal diversity was possibly underestimated.

Clones were sequenced by immunoSEQ multiplex PCR, and TCRdb holds only the in-frame ones, with some missing. Here the sample spans around 200,000 clones, 80% to 90% being singletons. The CDR3 extends over 12 amino acids. The V end lost 3 bases, the J end lost 11 bases, and 13 bases lay between the germline ends. Germline values: CDR1 KGHSH, CDR2 LQKENI. Details on this clone: Antigen: not known.

The genes are TRBV18 and TRBJ1-1, with D hard to call. The sequencing used peripheral blood, collected on day 0 of AZD1222 vaccination. The source is an adult in good health. CDR3 loop: CASSPAFNTAFF. The CDR3 bases are TGTGCCAGCTCACCCGCTTTTAACACTGCTTTCTTT.